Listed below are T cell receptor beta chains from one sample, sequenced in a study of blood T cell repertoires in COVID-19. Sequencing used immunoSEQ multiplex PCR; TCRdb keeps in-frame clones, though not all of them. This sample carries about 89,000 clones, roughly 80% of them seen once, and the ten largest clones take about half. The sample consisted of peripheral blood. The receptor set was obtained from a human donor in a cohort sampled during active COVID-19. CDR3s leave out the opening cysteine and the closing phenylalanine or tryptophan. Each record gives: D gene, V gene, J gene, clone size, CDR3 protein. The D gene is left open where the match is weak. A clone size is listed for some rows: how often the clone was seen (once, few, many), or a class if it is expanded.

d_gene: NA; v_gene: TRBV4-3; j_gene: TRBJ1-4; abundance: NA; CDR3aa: ASSQSVAVFEKLF
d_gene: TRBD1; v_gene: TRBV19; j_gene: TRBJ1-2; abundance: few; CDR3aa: ASSITTGADYGYT
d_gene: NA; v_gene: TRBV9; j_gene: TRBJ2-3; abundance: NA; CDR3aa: ASSGGSSSSLTDTQY
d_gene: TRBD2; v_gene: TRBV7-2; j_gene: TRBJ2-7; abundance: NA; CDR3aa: ASSLFSGTYEQY
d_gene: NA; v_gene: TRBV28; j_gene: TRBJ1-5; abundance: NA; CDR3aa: ASSLTGLTSQPQH
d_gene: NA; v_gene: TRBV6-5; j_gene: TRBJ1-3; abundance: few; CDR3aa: ASRNRRGSGNTIY
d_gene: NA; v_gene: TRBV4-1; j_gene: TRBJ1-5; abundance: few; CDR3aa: ASSPGVGIGPQH
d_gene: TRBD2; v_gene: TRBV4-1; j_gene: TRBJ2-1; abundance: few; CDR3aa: ASSHKGSGTSGSNEQF
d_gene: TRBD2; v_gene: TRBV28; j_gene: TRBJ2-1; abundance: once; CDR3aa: ASRPQLAGNHEQF
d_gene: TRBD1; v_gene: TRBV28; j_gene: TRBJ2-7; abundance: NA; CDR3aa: ASRPPGTGGVYEQY
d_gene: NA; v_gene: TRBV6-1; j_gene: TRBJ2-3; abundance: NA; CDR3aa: ASSESVWTPSTDTQY
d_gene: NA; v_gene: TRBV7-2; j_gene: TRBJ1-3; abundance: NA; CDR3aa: ASSLSLGLGNTIY
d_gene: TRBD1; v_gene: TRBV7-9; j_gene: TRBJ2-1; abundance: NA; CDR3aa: ASSARQGTYNEQF
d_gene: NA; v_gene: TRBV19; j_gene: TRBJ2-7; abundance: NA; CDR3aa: ASSIRGGGTSSYEQY
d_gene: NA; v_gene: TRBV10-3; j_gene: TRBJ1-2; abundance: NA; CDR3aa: AISDILQGTSGYT
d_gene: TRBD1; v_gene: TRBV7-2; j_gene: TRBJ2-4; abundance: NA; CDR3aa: ASSLTGENIQY
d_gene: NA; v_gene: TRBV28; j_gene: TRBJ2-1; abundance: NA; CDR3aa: ASTLAGRRSEQF
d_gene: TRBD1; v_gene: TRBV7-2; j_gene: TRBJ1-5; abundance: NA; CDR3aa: ASKPGQGFNQPQH
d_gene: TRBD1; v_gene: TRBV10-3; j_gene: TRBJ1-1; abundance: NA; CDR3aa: AISESRQGKGAF
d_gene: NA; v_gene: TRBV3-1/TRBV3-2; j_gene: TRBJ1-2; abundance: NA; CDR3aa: ASSQDLGGYGYT
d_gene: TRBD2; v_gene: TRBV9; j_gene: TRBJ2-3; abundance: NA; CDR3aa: ASSVGTSGQYSTDTQY
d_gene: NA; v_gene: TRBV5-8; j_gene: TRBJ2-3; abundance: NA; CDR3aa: ASTRGAGTDTQY